Listed below are T cell receptor beta chains from one sample, sequenced in a study of cytomegalovirus exposure and HLA in healthy donors. Only in-frame clones appear in the TCRdb table, and some are missing; sequencing was by immunoSEQ multiplex PCR. The repertoire shows 75,000 to 90,000 clones; the top ten hold 1.5%. The specimen was PBMCs. The receptors originated from an older woman in good health and CMV-seronegative. The CDR3 runs from the conserved cysteine through the conserved F or W. Fields, in order: CDR3 DNA, CDR3 protein, D gene, J gene, V gene. A D gene is named only where the DNA matches it firmly.

CDR3 DNA: TGTGCCAGCAGCTTAGTCGCGGGAGAGGGTAACGAGCAGTACTTC; CDR3 protein: CASSLVAGEGNEQYF; D gene: TRBD2; J gene: TRBJ2-7; V gene: TRBV11-2
CDR3 DNA: TGTGCCAGCAGCTCGAGGACAGGGCCCCAGGAGCAGTACTTC; CDR3 protein: CASSSRTGPQEQYF; D gene: TRBD1; J gene: TRBJ2-5; V gene: TRBV7-9
CDR3 DNA: TGTGCCAGCAGCTTAGATACAGGCTACAATGAGCAGTTCTTC; CDR3 protein: CASSLDTGYNEQFF; D gene: -; J gene: TRBJ2-1; V gene: TRBV7-9
CDR3 DNA: TGTGCCAGTAGTATGCTTGGGCAAGGGGCCAACGTCCTGACTTTC; CDR3 protein: CASSMLGQGANVLTF; D gene: -; J gene: TRBJ2-6; V gene: TRBV19
CDR3 DNA: TGTGCCAGCAGCCTGACAGGTATAGGGAATCAGCCCCAGCATTTT; CDR3 protein: CASSLTGIGNQPQHF; D gene: -; J gene: TRBJ1-5; V gene: TRBV6-5
CDR3 DNA: TGTGCCAGCAGCTTGGGTAGCGGGAGGGGAGAGACCCAGTACTTC; CDR3 protein: CASSLGSGRGETQYF; D gene: TRBD2; J gene: TRBJ2-5; V gene: TRBV5-6
CDR3 DNA: TGTGCCAGCAGTGATGGGGCGGCCCTCCACTTT; CDR3 protein: CASSDGAALHF; D gene: -; J gene: TRBJ1-6; V gene: TRBV6-4
CDR3 DNA: TGTGCCAGCAGCTTGGACAGGGCCGAGACCCAGTACTTC; CDR3 protein: CASSLDRAETQYF; D gene: -; J gene: TRBJ2-5; V gene: TRBV5-4
CDR3 DNA: TGTGCCAGTAGTACGCAAAGAGACAATGAGCAGTTCTTC; CDR3 protein: CASSTQRDNEQFF; D gene: -; J gene: TRBJ2-1; V gene: TRBV19
CDR3 DNA: TGTGCCAGCAGCCAGCCCACTAGCGGTGATTACAATGAGCAGTTCTTC; CDR3 protein: CASSQPTSGDYNEQFF; D gene: TRBD2; J gene: TRBJ2-1; V gene: TRBV14
CDR3 DNA: TGTGCCAGCAGTTCCAGGGTTGGGGTAAAAATAGCCAAAAACATTCAGTACTTC; CDR3 protein: CASSSRVGVKIAKNIQYF; D gene: -; J gene: TRBJ2-4; V gene: TRBV27
CDR3 DNA: TGCGCCAGCAGCGCCTCTCTAGCGGGACCCTACGAGCAGTACTTC; CDR3 protein: CASSASLAGPYEQYF; D gene: TRBD2; J gene: TRBJ2-7; V gene: TRBV4-1
CDR3 DNA: TGTGCCAGCAGTTTCGTCTCTAGCGGAATCTACGAGCAGTACTTC; CDR3 protein: CASSFVSSGIYEQYF; D gene: TRBD2; J gene: TRBJ2-7; V gene: TRBV28
CDR3 DNA: TGTGCCAGCAGCCCCAGACAGGGGACCTATGGCTACACCTTC; CDR3 protein: CASSPRQGTYGYTF; D gene: TRBD1; J gene: TRBJ1-2; V gene: TRBV14
CDR3 DNA: TGTGCCAGTACCCCGGGTAGCGGGGGCCCCTACGAGCAGTACTTC; CDR3 protein: CASTPGSGGPYEQYF; D gene: TRBD2; J gene: TRBJ2-7; V gene: TRBV19
CDR3 DNA: TGCGCCAGCAGCTTGACAGGCACAGATACGCAGTATTTT; CDR3 protein: CASSLTGTDTQYF; D gene: -; J gene: TRBJ2-3; V gene: TRBV5-1
CDR3 DNA: TGTGCCAGTAGTAAGGACACCTACAATGAGCAGTTCTTC; CDR3 protein: CASSKDTYNEQFF; D gene: -; J gene: TRBJ2-1; V gene: TRBV19
CDR3 DNA: TGTGCCAGCAGGGAGAGCGGGAGAGGCGCTGTCAATGAGCAGTTCTTC; CDR3 protein: CASRESGRGAVNEQFF; D gene: TRBD2; J gene: TRBJ2-1; V gene: TRBV9
CDR3 DNA: TGCGCCAGCAGCCGATCCGGGACTAGCCAAAATGAGCAGTTCTTC; CDR3 protein: CASSRSGTSQNEQFF; D gene: TRBD2; J gene: TRBJ2-1; V gene: TRBV4-3
CDR3 DNA: TGTGCCAGCACCTCTCCTCCGCCTTTGAGCGAGGAGCAGTTCTTC; CDR3 protein: CASTSPPPLSEEQFF; D gene: -; J gene: TRBJ2-1; V gene: TRBV28
CDR3 DNA: TGTGCCACCCGGGGTCCTAGCACAGATACGCAGTATTTT; CDR3 protein: CATRGPSTDTQYF; D gene: -; J gene: TRBJ2-3; V gene: TRBV2
CDR3 DNA: TGTGCCAGCAGCCAGGGTGTCACTAATGAAAAACTGTTTTTT; CDR3 protein: CASSQGVTNEKLFF; D gene: -; J gene: TRBJ1-4; V gene: TRBV7-9
CDR3 DNA: TGCGCCAGCAGAAGGGACCCGACTAGCTCCTACGAGCAGTACTTC; CDR3 protein: CASRRDPTSSYEQYF; D gene: -; J gene: TRBJ2-7; V gene: TRBV5-1
CDR3 DNA: TGTGCCAGCAGTCTCGACGGGGGACGTATCAATGAGCAGTTCTTC; CDR3 protein: CASSLDGGRINEQFF; D gene: -; J gene: TRBJ2-1; V gene: TRBV25-1
CDR3 DNA: TGTGCCAGCAGCTTAGATGCGTCCCTCTTCACCGGGGAGCTGTTTTTT; CDR3 protein: CASSLDASLFTGELFF; D gene: -; J gene: TRBJ2-2; V gene: TRBV7-2
CDR3 DNA: TGCAGCGCCCATTCAGAGGGCACTGAAGCTTTCTTT; CDR3 protein: CSAHSEGTEAFF; D gene: -; J gene: TRBJ1-1; V gene: TRBV29-1
CDR3 DNA: TGTGCCAGCAGCCCGGATAGGGGGAGATTTGGGGAGACCCAGTACTTC; CDR3 protein: CASSPDRGRFGETQYF; D gene: -; J gene: TRBJ2-5; V gene: TRBV7-2
CDR3 DNA: TGCGCCAGCAAGACAGGGGGCCTCGGTAATGAAAAACTGTTTTTT; CDR3 protein: CASKTGGLGNEKLFF; D gene: TRBD1; J gene: TRBJ1-4; V gene: TRBV5-1
CDR3 DNA: TGTGCCTGGAGTGTCCTCTTCCCGCGCTCCTACAATGAGCAGTTCTTC; CDR3 protein: CAWSVLFPRSYNEQFF; D gene: -; J gene: TRBJ2-1; V gene: TRBV30
CDR3 DNA: TGTGCCAGCAGTTTATGGACAGGGGGCTCCTACAATGAGCAGTTCTTC; CDR3 protein: CASSLWTGGSYNEQFF; D gene: TRBD1; J gene: TRBJ2-1; V gene: TRBV27
CDR3 DNA: TGTGCCAGCAGCTTAGGACAGGGCCTAGAAAAACTGTTTTTT; CDR3 protein: CASSLGQGLEKLFF; D gene: TRBD1; J gene: TRBJ1-4; V gene: TRBV11-2
CDR3 DNA: TGTGCCAGCTCAGAGAGAGGGGGCCTTAACTATGGCTACACCTTC; CDR3 protein: CASSERGGLNYGYTF; D gene: TRBD1; J gene: TRBJ1-2; V gene: TRBV18
CDR3 DNA: TGTGCCAGCAGCCCTATGGAGACAGCCTTCTACGAGCAGTACTTC; CDR3 protein: CASSPMETAFYEQYF; D gene: -; J gene: TRBJ2-7; V gene: TRBV7-9
CDR3 DNA: TGTGCCAGCAGCCCAACAGGGAATAATGAAAAACTGTTTTTT; CDR3 protein: CASSPTGNNEKLFF; D gene: -; J gene: TRBJ1-4; V gene: TRBV7-9
CDR3 DNA: TGTGCCAGCAGTCTCGGGGTTGGGGTGGGTTCACCCCTCCACTTT; CDR3 protein: CASSLGVGVGSPLHF; D gene: -; J gene: TRBJ1-6; V gene: TRBV6-5
CDR3 DNA: TGTGCCATCACTAGCGACTCCTACGAGCAGTACTTC; CDR3 protein: CAITSDSYEQYF; D gene: -; J gene: TRBJ2-7; V gene: TRBV10-3